This T cell receptor beta chain was identified during a study of blood T cell repertoires in COVID-19 (dated by TCRdb to 2020 to 2022). About the study as a whole: Collaborator samples came from the United States, Italy and Spain and covered acute and convalescent phases of COVID-19. The material from the prospective study consisted of cDNA or gDNA derived from T cells, B-cell-depleted T cells, or PBMCs. Deeply sampled blood TCRbeta repertoires from subjects exposed to, actively infected with, or recovered from COVID-19 were included in the dataset. The repertoires were released in a freely available public database intended as a resource for research on the immune response to SARS-CoV-2. Samples came from the ongoing ImmuneRACE study (first 160 participants) plus 1,254 subjects from 6 global collaborators. The sample metadata nearly always contained a de-identified subject ID, COVID-19 status, age in years and sex. HLA class I and class II types, where available, came from metadata supplied by the sample provider rather than from assay-based typing.

Paper-wide results and their limitations: Clinical and demographic metadata were provided uncurated, with the amount varying by source and participant.

Trimming takes 2 bases off V and 4 bases off J; junction bases not matched to a gene: 8. Taken from the germline V gene, the CDR1 and CDR2 loops are ENHRY and SYGVKD. The CDR3 spans 17 residues, from the cysteine through the phenylalanine. The kept DNA is CDR3 alone, 51 bases in frame from the first base. On this clone itself: Its specific antigen is unknown. Base qualities are missing; no much larger clone stands one base away.

TCRbeta CDR3 regions were amplified from genomic DNA by means of the immunoSEQ Assay, a bias-controlled multiplex PCR. Per the original workflow: The number of nucleated cells in each sample was estimated from the amplification of reference gene primers within the assay. To quantify the absolute abundance of each unique TCRbeta CDR3 rearrangement, sequence reads were collapsed and filtered. For each sample, productive Simpson clonality was calculated as the square root of Simpson's diversity index over productive rearrangements. This immuneACCESS table, as held by TCRdb, lists in-frame sequences with V and J called but not all clones. Of the missing ones, under half trace to an unresolved V gene in checked studies; the others have no known cause. D and trimming were read from the DNA, whereas the V and J calls and clone size are those reported in that table. The sample table shows 150,000 to 200,000 clones, and roughly 88% are seen once. Approximately 5% of the sample is taken by the ten largest.

One collaborating source in Seattle enrolled patients while the patients were actively infected and followed the patients over time throughout the course of disease. The collaborating institutions used their own protocols to collect whole blood in K2EDTA tubes. For TCRbeta analysis, collaborators shipped samples in one of three forms: frozen whole blood, isolated PBMCs, or DNA extracted from either of those sample types. The sequence was obtained from a young man with COVID-19, enrolled during active disease. The source material was peripheral blood. Rearrangement joined TRBV10-3 to TRBJ2-2, with 9 bases aligning to TRBD2. The CDR3 reads as follows: CAISERIAGVGTGELFF. The sequenced DNA is TGTGCCATCAGTGAGAGAATAGCGGGAGTGGGCACCGGGGAGCTGTTTTTT.